This T cell receptor beta chain was profiled in a study of cytomegalovirus exposure and HLA in healthy donors. The overall study: The 100 to 150 validation repertoires and the approximately 700 first-cohort repertoires shared a platform, a later analysis reported. Findings and caveats of the study: According to a subsequent analysis, TCR clusters from the first cohort were inclined to appear together in the roughly 110 validation repertoires. Testing in vitro showed a few CMV-associated chains specific for CMV antigens.

The CDR3 covers 16 residues. The germline gives CDR1 MNHEY, CDR2 SMNVEV (reference sequence). J gave up 5 bases and V 7 bases, and 12 bases lay outside the gene matches. The donors were part of the validation cohort, which consisted of roughly 110 subjects and was separate from the first cohort of 600 to 850 subjects. Comments on this clone: Its matching antigen is unknown.

Libraries were prepared by immunoSEQ multiplex PCR; TCRdb keeps only in-frame clonotypes and omits some of them. The table shows 150,000 or so clones, with around 90% occurring only once. This chain links TRBV27 with TRBJ2-3; the match to TRBD2 covers 10 bases. This TCR came from a woman in her 30s in good health and CMV-seropositive. Sample: PBMCs. The CDR3: CASTKGAGGYQDTQYF. CDR3 nucleotides: TGTGCCAGCACCAAAGGAGCGGGAGGGTATCAAGATACGCAGTATTTT.